This T cell receptor beta chain was captured in a study of blood T cell repertoires in COVID-19 (TCRdb year 2020). General notes on the study: Collaborator samples came from the United States, Italy and Spain and covered acute and convalescent phases of COVID-19. The material from the prospective study consisted of cDNA or gDNA derived from T cells, B-cell-depleted T cells, or PBMCs. The dataset comprised deeply sampled blood TCRbeta repertoires from subjects exposed to, actively infected with, or recovered from COVID-19. The repertoires were made available in a free public database intended to serve as a resource for research on the immune response to SARS-CoV-2. Samples were obtained from the ongoing ImmuneRACE study (first 160 participants) and from some 1,200 subjects provided by 6 global collaborators. A de-identified subject ID, COVID-19 status, age in years and sex were almost always included in the sample metadata. HLA class I and class II types, where available, came from metadata supplied by the sample provider rather than from assay-based typing.

The study at large found these results: The amount of clinical and demographic metadata varied by source and participant and was provided uncurated.

TCRbeta CDR3 regions were amplified from genomic DNA by means of the immunoSEQ Assay, a bias-controlled multiplex PCR. As for the authors' bioinformatics: The number of nucleated cells in each sample was estimated from the amplification of reference gene primers within the assay. To quantify the absolute abundance of each unique TCRbeta CDR3 rearrangement, sequence reads were collapsed and filtered. For each sample, productive Simpson clonality was calculated as the square root of Simpson's diversity index across productive rearrangements. Drawn from immuneACCESS, this table holds only the in-frame rearrangements with V and J called that TCRdb kept. Clones are partly lost; checked studies trace under half to an unresolved V gene and leave the rest unexplained. V, J and clone size reflect that table, while D and trimming were determined from the DNA. The sample profile shows fewer than 300,000 clones; roughly 91% of them were found once. Around 0.98% of the sample is in the top ten clones.

CDR1 and CDR2, per the germline V gene, are KGHSH and LQKENI. The CDR3 runs 13 residues from the cysteine to the phenylalanine. Just the 39-base CDR3 DNA is kept, in frame starting at base 1. V is pared back by 4 bases and J by 8 bases, with 14 bases lying between the germline termini. Concerning this clone: Its recognized antigen is unknown. No base qualities exist here, and no much larger clone lies one base off it.

A second Seattle source provided samples from volunteer blood donors who had recovered from COVID-19. Collaborating institutions collected whole blood in K2EDTA tubes following their own protocols. For TCRbeta analysis, collaborators shipped samples in one of three forms: frozen whole blood, isolated PBMCs, or DNA extracted from either of those sample types. Sequencing used peripheral blood. The chain is encoded by TRBV18 joined to TRBJ2-5, and the D gene may be TRBD1, 6 bases matching. The sequence derives from a woman in her 40s who had recovered from COVID-19. The CDR3 loop reads CASSRDTHRTQYF. The DNA sequence reads TGTGCCAGCTCACGGGACACTCACAGAACCCAGTACTTC.